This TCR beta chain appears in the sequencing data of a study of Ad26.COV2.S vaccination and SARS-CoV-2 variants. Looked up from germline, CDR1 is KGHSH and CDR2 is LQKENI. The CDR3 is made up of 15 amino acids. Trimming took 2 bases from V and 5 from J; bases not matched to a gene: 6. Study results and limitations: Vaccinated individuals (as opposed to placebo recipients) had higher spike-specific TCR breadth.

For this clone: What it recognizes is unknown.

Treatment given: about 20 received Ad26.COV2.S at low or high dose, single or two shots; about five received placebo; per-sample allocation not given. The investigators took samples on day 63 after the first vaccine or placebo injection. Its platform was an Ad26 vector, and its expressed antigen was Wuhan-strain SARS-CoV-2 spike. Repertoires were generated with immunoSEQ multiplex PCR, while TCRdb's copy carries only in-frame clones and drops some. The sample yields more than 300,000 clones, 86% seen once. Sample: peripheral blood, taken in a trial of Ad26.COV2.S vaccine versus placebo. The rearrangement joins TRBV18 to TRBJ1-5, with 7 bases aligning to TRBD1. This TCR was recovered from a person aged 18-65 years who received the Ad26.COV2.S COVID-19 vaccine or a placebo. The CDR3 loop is CASSPAGQSDQPQHF. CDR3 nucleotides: TGTGCCAGCTCACCAGCGGGACAGTCCGATCAGCCCCAGCATTTT. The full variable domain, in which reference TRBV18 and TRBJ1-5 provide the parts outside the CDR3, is NAGVMQNPRHLVRRRGQEARLRCSPMKGHSHVYWYRQLPEEGLKFMVYLQKENIIDESGMPKERFSAEFPKEGPSILRIQQVVRGDSAAYFCASSPAGQSDQPQHFGDGTRLSIL.